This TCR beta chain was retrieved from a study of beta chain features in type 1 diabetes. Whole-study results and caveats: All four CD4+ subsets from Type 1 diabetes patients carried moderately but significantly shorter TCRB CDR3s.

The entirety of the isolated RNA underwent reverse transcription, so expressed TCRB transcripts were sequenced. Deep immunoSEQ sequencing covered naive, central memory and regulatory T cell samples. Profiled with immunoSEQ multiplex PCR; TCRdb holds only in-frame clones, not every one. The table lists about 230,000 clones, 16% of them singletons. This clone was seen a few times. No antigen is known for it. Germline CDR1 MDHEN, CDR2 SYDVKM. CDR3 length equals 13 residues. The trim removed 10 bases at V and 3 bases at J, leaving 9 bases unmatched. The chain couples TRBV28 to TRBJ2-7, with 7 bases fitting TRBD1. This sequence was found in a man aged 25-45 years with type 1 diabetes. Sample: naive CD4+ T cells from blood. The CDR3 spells CATRPGQSYEQYF. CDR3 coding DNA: TGTGCCACCAGACCGGGACAGAGCTACGAGCAGTACTTC.